The clone carrying this T cell receptor (beta chain) appeared a few times. Its target is unknown. This entry is derived from a study of cytomegalovirus exposure and HLA in healthy donors. Across the whole study: HLA-typed donors contributed about 85 million unique TCRs, which were held in an early data release.

The study ran its PCR with 60 Vbeta and 13 Jbeta primers. Generated by immunoSEQ multiplex PCR, the TCRdb table keeps only in-frame clones and is missing some. This table holds roughly 130,000 clones, roughly 74% found once. Notes on the study in general: In vitro checks showed that a few CMV-associated chains really do target CMV antigens.

All donors participated as healthy donors of bone marrow. This clonotype originated in a woman between 45 and 65 years old in good health and CMV-seropositive. Specimen: PBMCs.

The CDR3 reads CASSVTGFSPLHF. CDR3 bases: TGTGCCAGCAGTGTTACAGGGTTTTCACCCCTCCACTTT. The J gene is TRBJ1-6, the V gene TRBV2; weak D call: TRBD1 (6 bases). V shed 4 bases and J shed 9 bases, with 10 bases lying between them. Germline lookup yields CDR1 SNHLY and CDR2 FYNNEI. This CDR3 is built from 13 residues.